Each of the 13 T cell receptor beta chains below was sequenced from the same sample in a study of cytomegalovirus exposure and HLA in healthy donors. The PCR employed 60 Vbeta primers together with 13 Jbeta primers. Libraries were prepared by immunoSEQ multiplex PCR; TCRdb keeps only in-frame clonotypes and omits some of them. This sample carries roughly 130,000 clones, roughly 80% of them seen once, and the ten largest clones take over 8.5%. Sequenced input: PBMCs. The receptors stem from a woman aged 45 to 65 in good health and CMV-seropositive.

A word on this clone: The junction does not match germline at one end; this may be a read error. The V gene is TRBV7-7, the J gene TRBJ2-5; D is undetermined. Germline V gene sequence: CDR1 SSHAT, CDR2 FNYEAQ (reference sequence). CDR3 length equals 13 residues. The CDR3 sequence: CASSLVQEETQYF. CDR3 nucleotides: TGTGCTAGCAGCTTAGTCCAGGAAGAGACCCAGTACTTC.

The rearrangement links TRBV2 to TRBJ2-1; D is undetermined. The V gene's germline CDR1 is SNHLY and CDR2 FYNNEI. This CDR3 region has 15 residues. V shed 7 bases and J shed 7 bases, with 20 bases lying between them. CDR3 DNA sequence: TGTGCCAGCACAAGAGACACCTCTGTAGAAAATGAGCAGTTCTTC. Translating it yields CASTRDTSVENEQFF.

V gene TRBV14 combines with J gene TRBJ2-3, with D maybe TRBD1 (5 bases). The V end was cut by 0 bases, the J end by 4 bases, with 17 bases between. This CDR3 comprises 17 residues. Germline CDR1 reads SGHDN; CDR2 reads FVKESK. CDR3 sequence (DNA): TGTGCCAGCAGCCAAGATCGACAGCCAGAGATTCCAGATACGCAGTATTTT. Translated, it gives CASSQDRQPEIPDTQYF.

Regarding this clone: The germline gene is not matched at one end of the junction; a read error may be the cause. J is TRBJ2-7 and V is TRBV7-9; tentative D call: TRBD2 (7 bases). CDR1 and CDR2 from the germline V gene are SEHNR and FQNEAQ (reference sequence). The CDR3 has 15 residues. In nucleotides, the CDR3 is TGTTCCAGCAGCTTAAACAGGGAGGGAACCTACGAGCAGTACTTC. Translating gives CSSSLNREGTYEQYF.

This clone was seen once. V usage is TRBV6-4 and J usage is TRBJ2-1; perhaps TRBD1 as D (6 bases). The CDR3 has 13 amino acids. The V end was cut by 6 bases, the J end by 4 bases, with 10 bases between. CDR1 is MRHNA, CDR2 SNTAGT, per germline. CDR3 nucleotides: TGTGCCAGCAGAGGACAGTTGTACAATGAGCAGTTCTTC. Residues: CASRGQLYNEQFF.

The rearrangement links TRBV4-2 to TRBJ2-2, with a weak D call TRBD1 (5 bases). V gave up 0 bases and J gave up 6 bases, with 8 bases separating them. Germline CDR1 reads LGHNA; CDR2 reads YNFKEQ. The CDR3 is 14 amino acids. As DNA, the CDR3 is TGTGCCAGCAGCCAAGATCCACAGGCCGGGGAGCTGTTTTTT. Its translation: CASSQDPQAGELFF.

CDR3 bases: TGCGCCAGCAGCTTCGCTAGCGGGGGGGCCGATGCCCAGTACTTC. It codes for CASSFASGGADAQYF. The chain uses TRBV5-1 and TRBJ2-5; 12 bases fit TRBD2. V was pared by 2 bases and J by 9 bases, with 8 bases of the junction left unmatched. CDR3 length: 15 amino acids. CDR1 and CDR2 (germline): SGHRS, YFSETQ.

The sample holds one count of this clone. The genes are TRBV28 and TRBJ2-3; weak D call: TRBD2 (6 bases). CDR1 is MDHEN, CDR2 SYDVKM, per germline. The length of the CDR3 is 16 residues. The germline V and J ends were trimmed by 5 bases and 2 bases, with 17 bases remaining between them. This CDR3 reads CASSPGTLIFTDTQYF. The CDR3 DNA is TGTGCCAGCAGTCCGGGGACTCTTATCTTCACAGATACGCAGTATTTT.

This clone was counted between two and nine times. The chain links TRBV30 to TRBJ2-2, with TRBD2 matching 12 bases. Germline V lookup: CDR1 GTSNPN, CDR2 SVGIG (reference sequence). This CDR3 is built from 16 residues. Trimming at V came to 3 bases and at J to 5 bases, leaving 7 bases not matched to a gene. CDR3: CAWRSSGGAWTGELFF. CDR3 DNA sequence: TGTGCCTGGAGGTCTAGCGGGGGGGCCTGGACCGGGGAGCTGTTTTTT.

This sequence joins TRBV4-1 and TRBJ1-5; TRBD1 aligns across 8 bases. Germline-derived CDR1 and CDR2 are MGHRA and YSYEKL. The V segment lost 4 bases and the J segment 5 bases; nucleotides outside the gene matches: 4. The CDR3 extends over 14 amino acids. The CDR3 loop reads CASSLGQGDQPQHF. CDR3 in DNA: TGCGCCAGCAGCCTCGGACAGGGCGATCAGCCCCAGCATTTT.

J is TRBJ2-1 and V is TRBV7-9, with no clear D. Germline CDR1 SEHNR, CDR2 FQNEAQ (reference sequence). V was pared by 5 bases and J by 1 base, with 12 bases between. CDR3 length: 15 residues. CDR3 sequence: CASSPPGKSYNEQFF. The CDR3 region has the DNA TGTGCCAGCAGCCCTCCAGGTAAATCCTACAATGAGCAGTTCTTC.

The chain employs TRBV4-2 and TRBJ2-7, with D maybe TRBD2 (6 bases). Looked up from germline, CDR1 is LGHNA and CDR2 is YNFKEQ. Deletions cut 0 bases from V and 0 bases from J, with 15 bases between. The CDR3 is made up of 17 amino acids. The CDR3 nucleotides are TGTGCCAGCAGCCAAGATCCCCGGCGGGGCCACTCCTACGAGCAGTACTTC. Its protein is CASSQDPRRGHSYEQYF.

This chain uses TRBV5-1 with TRBJ1-3, with 7 bases lining up with TRBD1. Germline values: CDR1 SGHRS, CDR2 YFSETQ. Trimming removed 0 bases from V and 2 bases from J; junction bases left unmatched: 26. The CDR3 spans 23 residues. The CDR3 is CASSLEGPHHGSTGRRTGNTIYF. The DNA for the CDR3 is TGCGCCAGCAGCTTGGAGGGGCCCCACCACGGATCGACAGGGAGAAGGACTGGAAACACCATATATTTT.